The entry below describes one T cell receptor beta chain. This clone's antigen is unknown. No quality values exist for individual bases; no much larger clone is one base distant. The CDR3 holds 16 amino acids from the cysteine to the phenylalanine. Only the CDR3 DNA is retained, 48 bases long and in frame from the first base. Cut back by 2 bases and 7 bases, the V and J ends lie 21 bases apart. Reading the germline V gene (reference sequence) gives CDR1 MNHNY and CDR2 SVGAGI. TCRbeta CDR3 regions were amplified from genomic DNA using the immunoSEQ Assay, a bias-controlled multiplex PCR. From the authors' description of their analysis: The number of nucleated cells in each sample was estimated from the amplification of reference gene primers within the assay. To quantify the absolute abundance of each unique TCRbeta CDR3 rearrangement, sequence reads were collapsed and filtered. Productive Simpson clonality was computed per sample as the square root of Simpson's diversity index over productive rearrangements. Sourced from immuneACCESS, this table was stored by TCRdb with only in-frame sequences that have V and J called. A share of the clones is absent; for the studies checked, an unresolved V gene accounts for under half, and the remainder has no known explanation. That table gives V, J and clone size, and the DNA gave D and trimming. The sample table shows 120,000 to 150,000 clones, and around 89% are seen once. The ten largest make up around 28% of the sample.

This sample stems from a study of blood T cell repertoires in COVID-19 (dated by TCRdb to 2020 to 2021). Concerning the study at large: Samples from collaborators originated in the United States, Italy and Spain and spanned both the acute and convalescent phases of COVID-19. The samples were drawn from two sources: the first 160 participants of the ongoing ImmuneRACE study, and fewer than 1,500 subjects contributed by 6 global collaborators. A de-identified subject ID, COVID-19 status, age in years and sex were almost always included in the sample metadata. The prospective study material was composed of cDNA or gDNA derived from T cells, B-cell-depleted T cells, or PBMCs. Deeply sampled blood TCRbeta repertoires from subjects exposed to, actively infected with, or recovered from COVID-19 were included in the dataset. A freely available public database, intended as a resource for researchers studying the immune response to SARS-CoV-2, is where the repertoires were released. Where available, HLA class I and class II types were obtained from metadata supplied by the sample provider rather than from assay-based typing.

Study-wide conclusions, independent of this receptor: The amount of clinical and demographic metadata varied by source and participant and was provided uncurated.

Whole blood was collected in K2EDTA tubes by collaborating institutions according to the institutions' own protocols. For TCRbeta analysis, collaborators shipped samples in one of three forms: frozen whole blood, isolated PBMCs, or DNA extracted from either of those sample types. Recombination connected TRBV6-6 to TRBJ2-7, with TRBD2 as a weak D call on 5 bases. The receptor was derived from a human donor in a cohort sampled during active COVID-19. Sequencing used peripheral blood. The CDR3 sequence is CASSYVRVPPGGEQYF. The DNA sequence is as follows: TGTGCCAGCAGTTACGTCCGCGTTCCCCCAGGAGGAGAGCAGTACTTC.